In its sample, the clone carrying this T cell receptor beta chain was seen a few times. Its specificity is unknown. This CDR3 has 16 residues. Germline V lookup: CDR1 SGHRS, CDR2 YFSETQ. Trimming shortened V by 0 bases and J by 4 bases, and 16 bases separated the two germline ends. The record originates from a study of identical twins. Study conclusions and caveats: Carriage of fewer insertions was seen in abundant cord blood beta clonotypes, whereas memory repertoires showed none. Analyses of zero insertions could be partly confounded by invariant MAIT and iNKT cells.

Template switching added a universal primer binding site, and final cDNA carried unique molecular identifiers. TCRdb re-analysed the 5' RACE reads in MiXCR, keeping a single row per CDR3 protein. The table records approximately 890,000 distinct CDR3 sequences, 12% of them present only once. The sample was also linked to a second study, of yellow fever vaccine responses in identical twins.

What was sequenced was PBMCs. The source is a woman under 30 in good health. The chain has TRBV5-1 and TRBJ1-1, with D perhaps matching TRBD1 (6 bases). The CDR3 loop is CASSLGALRGSTEAFF. DNA for the CDR3: TGCGCCAGCAGCTTGGGGGCCCTCAGGGGCAGCACTGAAGCTTTCTTT.